The present T cell receptor beta chain was sequenced within a study of siplizumab effects on memory and regulatory T cells. The study's findings and limits: Mapping to unstimulated subsets was achieved for only a minor fraction of alloreactive clones. Naive T cells appeared more diverse than memory cells and seemed to be major alloresponse contributors. Proof of suppressive function in proliferating Tregs from siplizumab cultures was not established.

Each sample contributed around 10^5 TCR templates to the assay. The repertoire was sequenced with immunoSEQ multiplex PCR; TCRdb's copy has only in-frame clones and lacks some. The table has some 97,000 clones, roughly 92% seen once. About this clone itself: Its antigen remains unknown.

The sequence was collected from a human donor in good health. Sequences were obtained from Tregs sorted from blood.

In DNA form, the CDR3 reads TGTGCCACATCAAAAGGGGTGGGCGAGCAGTACTTC. Residues: CATSKGVGEQYF. This sequence joins TRBV6-6 and TRBJ2-7; D may be TRBD1 (5 bases). The length of the CDR3 is 12 residues. V shed 10 bases and J shed 6 bases, with 16 bases lying between them. Looked up from germline, CDR1 is MNHNY and CDR2 is SVGAGI (reference sequence).